Sequencing of this T cell receptor (beta chain) was carried out in a study of T cell responses to AZD1222 COVID-19 vaccine (dated by TCRdb to about 2021). At the level of the whole study: Because spike-specific TCR depth and breadth did not differ between the two schedules, AZD1222 recipients who got a second dose at roughly 4 weeks were pooled with those who got a second dose at roughly 12 weeks. TCR sequencing covered about 230 trial participants: some 210 given two doses of AZD1222 and 26 given two doses of MenACWY control vaccine. Trial participants were enrolled by age into subgroups of 18-55, 56-69 and 70-plus years, and around 150, 28 and 57 TCR-sequenced participants, respectively, were included in these subgroups. What the authors observed across the whole study: In the small 56-69-year group, the increase in depth fell short of significance, most likely because of low power. Conclusions about previously exposed vaccinees are limited because only five to seven AZD1222 recipients were SARS-CoV-2 seropositive at baseline. No day 14 peak-response samples were available, so repertoires were characterized only after the peak T cell response. Participants were mostly white British and included more females than males, and it was suggested by the authors that clonal diversity may have been underestimated. Reportedly, close to half of the unique spike-specific TCRs recognized epitopes lying outside the regions that are mutated in the B.1.351 and B.1.1.7 variants. The vaccine-associated CD4 TCRs covered the entire spike protein, and the dominant responses fell in regions 160-218 and 743-854. A significant rise in spike-specific TCR breadth and depth was observed after two AZD1222 doses relative to day 0 and relative to MenACWY recipients.

This clone came up once. This receptor's antigen is unknown. Base-call qualities are not available, and no considerably larger clone is one nucleotide away. In light of the paper, this sample's time point label describes: baseline before first vaccination. The vaccinee samples were drawn from two UK trials, COV001 and COV002, one of which was a single-blind randomized controlled phase 2/3 trial testing AZD1222 (ChAdOx1 nCoV-19) in healthy adults. For TCRbeta chain sequencing, PBMC samples from trial participants were taken at day 0 and at day 28 after the second dose. The CDR3 regions of human TCRbeta chains were analyzed by immunosequencing. Per the source publication's procedure: TCRs in the repertoires were compared against a reference library of SARS-CoV-2-specific TCRs that had been generated with the MIRA antigen-specificity platform. Breadth was defined as the fraction of unique TCRs that were SARS-CoV-2-associated. Depth was defined as the fraction of total T cells that were SARS-CoV-2-associated. Using the MIRA data, every spike-specific TCR was mapped to the spike region that the TCR reacted to and assigned to either a CD4 or a CD8 class. Log10-transformed breadth and depth values were compared by one-way ANOVA with Sidak's multiple comparisons tests. In its TCRdb copy, this immuneACCESS table keeps in-frame sequences only and misses some clones. Where compared with another copy, unresolved V genes explain less than half of these, and the others have no known cause. For V, J and clone size, that table is used; D and trimming come from the DNA. For this sample the table gives 150,000 to 200,000 clones, of which more than 85% were detected only once. The ten largest clonotypes hold 4.4% of the sample.

V is clipped by 8 bases and J by 5 bases, and the sequence between their germline boundaries is 12 bases long. The CDR3, from cysteine to phenylalanine, totals 12 residues. CDR3 DNA is the only sequence kept; it has 36 bases, read in frame from the first base. CDR1 and CDR2 were assigned from the germline V gene as MDHEN and SYDVKM. The chain joins TRBV28 to TRBJ1-2; no D segment can be confidently identified. Sequences were derived from peripheral blood, sampled on day 0 of AZD1222 vaccination. This TCR came from an adult in good health. The CDR3 corresponds to CASGPAGYGYTF. The nucleotides are TGTGCCAGCGGCCCGGCCGGGTATGGCTACACCTTC.